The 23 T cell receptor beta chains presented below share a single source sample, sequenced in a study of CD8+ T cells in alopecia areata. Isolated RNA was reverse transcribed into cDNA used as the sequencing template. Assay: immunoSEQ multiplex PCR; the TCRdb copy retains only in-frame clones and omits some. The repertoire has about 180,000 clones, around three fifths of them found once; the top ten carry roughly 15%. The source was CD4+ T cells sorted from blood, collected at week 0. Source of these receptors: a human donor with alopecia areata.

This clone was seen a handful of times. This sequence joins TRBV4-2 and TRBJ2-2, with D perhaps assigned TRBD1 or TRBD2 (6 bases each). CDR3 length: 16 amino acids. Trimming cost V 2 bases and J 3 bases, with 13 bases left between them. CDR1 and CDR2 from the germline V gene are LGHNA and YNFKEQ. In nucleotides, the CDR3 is TGTGCCAGCAGCCAAAAAGTCGGGGGCTACACCGGGGAGCTGTTTTTT. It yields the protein CASSQKVGGYTGELFF.

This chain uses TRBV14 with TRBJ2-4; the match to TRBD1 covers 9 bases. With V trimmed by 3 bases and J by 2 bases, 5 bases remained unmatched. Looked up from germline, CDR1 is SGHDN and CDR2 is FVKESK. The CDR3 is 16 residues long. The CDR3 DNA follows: TGTGCCAGCAGCCACCGGGACAGGGCAACCAAAAACATTCAGTACTTC. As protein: CASSHRDRATKNIQYF.

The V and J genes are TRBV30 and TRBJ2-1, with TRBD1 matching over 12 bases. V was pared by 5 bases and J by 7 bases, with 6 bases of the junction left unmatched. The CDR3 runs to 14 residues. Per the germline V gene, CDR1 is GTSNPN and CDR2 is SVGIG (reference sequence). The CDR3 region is CAWDRDRGLNEQFF. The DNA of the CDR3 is TGTGCCTGGGACCGGGACAGGGGGCTGAATGAGCAGTTCTTC. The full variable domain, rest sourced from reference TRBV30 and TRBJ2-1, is SQTIHQWPATLVQPVGSPLSLECTVEGTSNPNLYWYRQAAGRGLQLLFYSVGIGQISSEVPQNLSASRPQDRQFILSSKKLLLSDSGFYLCAWDRDRGLNEQFFGPGTRLTVL.

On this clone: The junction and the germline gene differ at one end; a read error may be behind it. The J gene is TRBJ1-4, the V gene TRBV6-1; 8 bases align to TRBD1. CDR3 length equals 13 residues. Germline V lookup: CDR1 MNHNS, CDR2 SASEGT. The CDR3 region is CASSESWTGRPTF. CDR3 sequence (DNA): TGTGCCAGCAGTGAATCCTGGACAGGGAGGCCTACTTTT.

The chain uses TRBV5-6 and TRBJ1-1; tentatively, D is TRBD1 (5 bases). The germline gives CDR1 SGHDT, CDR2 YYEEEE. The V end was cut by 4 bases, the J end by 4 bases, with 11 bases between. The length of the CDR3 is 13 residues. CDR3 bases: TGTGCCAGCAGCCTAATCGGGGGCACTGAAGCTTTCTTT. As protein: CASSLIGGTEAFF.

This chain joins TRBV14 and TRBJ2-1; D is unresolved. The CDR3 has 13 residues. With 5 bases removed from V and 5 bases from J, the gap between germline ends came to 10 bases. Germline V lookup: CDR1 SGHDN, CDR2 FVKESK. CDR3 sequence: CASSKTGDNEQFF. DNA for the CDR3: TGTGCCAGCAGCAAAACTGGGGACAATGAGCAGTTCTTC.

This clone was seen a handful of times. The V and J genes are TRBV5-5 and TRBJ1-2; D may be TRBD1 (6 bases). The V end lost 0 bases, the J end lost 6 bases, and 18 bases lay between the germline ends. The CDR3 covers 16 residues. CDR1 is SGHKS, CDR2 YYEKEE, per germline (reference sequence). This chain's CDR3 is CASSLAGAQGLDGYTF. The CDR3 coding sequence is TGTGCCAGCAGCTTGGCCGGGGCCCAGGGGCTGGATGGCTACACCTTC.

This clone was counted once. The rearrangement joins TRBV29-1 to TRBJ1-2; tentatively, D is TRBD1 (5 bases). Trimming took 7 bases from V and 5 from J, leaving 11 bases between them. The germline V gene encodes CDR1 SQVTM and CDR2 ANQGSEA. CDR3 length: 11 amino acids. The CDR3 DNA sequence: TGCAGCGGCGCCGGGGGGTATGGCTACACCTTC. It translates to CSGAGGYGYTF.

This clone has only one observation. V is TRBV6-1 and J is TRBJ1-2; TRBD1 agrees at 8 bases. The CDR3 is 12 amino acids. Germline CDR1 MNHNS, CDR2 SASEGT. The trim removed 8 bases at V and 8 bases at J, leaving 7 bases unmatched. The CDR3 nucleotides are TGTGCCAGCCACTTTGGACAGGGCGGCTACACCTTC. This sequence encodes CASHFGQGGYTF.

This CDR3 is CASSYSNRGRTETQYF. The CDR3 coding sequence is TGTGCCAGCAGTTACTCGAACAGGGGAAGGACAGAGACCCAGTACTTC. The genes are TRBV6-5 and TRBJ2-5, with TRBD1 identical over 7 bases. This CDR3 spans 16 amino acids. Unmatched junction bases numbered 8, after V lost 0 bases and J lost 4 bases. The germline V gene encodes CDR1 MNHEY and CDR2 SVGAGI.

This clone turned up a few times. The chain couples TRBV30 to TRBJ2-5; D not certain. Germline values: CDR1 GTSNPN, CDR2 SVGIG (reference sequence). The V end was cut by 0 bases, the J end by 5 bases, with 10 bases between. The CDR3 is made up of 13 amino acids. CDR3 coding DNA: TGTGCCTGGAGTGTAGGGCAGACGGAGACCCAGTACTTC. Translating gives CAWSVGQTETQYF.

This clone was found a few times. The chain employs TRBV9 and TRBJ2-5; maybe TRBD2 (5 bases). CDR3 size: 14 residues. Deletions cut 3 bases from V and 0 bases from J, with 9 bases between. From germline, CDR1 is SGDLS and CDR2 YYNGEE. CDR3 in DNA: TGTGCCAGCAGCGGCCCCGGGGACCAAGAGACCCAGTACTTC. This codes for CASSGPGDQETQYF.

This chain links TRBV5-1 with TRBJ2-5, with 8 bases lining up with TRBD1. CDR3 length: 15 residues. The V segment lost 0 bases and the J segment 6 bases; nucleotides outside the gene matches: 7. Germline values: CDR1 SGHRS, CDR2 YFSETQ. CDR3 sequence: CASSLGSGGGKTQYF. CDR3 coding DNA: TGCGCCAGCAGCTTGGGCTCAGGGGGCGGTAAGACCCAGTACTTC.

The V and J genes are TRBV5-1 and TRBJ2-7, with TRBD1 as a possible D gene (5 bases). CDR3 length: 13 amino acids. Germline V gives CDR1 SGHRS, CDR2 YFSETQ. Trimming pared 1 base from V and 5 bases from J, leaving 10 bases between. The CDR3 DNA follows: TGCGCCAGCAGCTTGCAGGGTCTGGACGAGCAGTACTTC. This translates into CASSLQGLDEQYF.

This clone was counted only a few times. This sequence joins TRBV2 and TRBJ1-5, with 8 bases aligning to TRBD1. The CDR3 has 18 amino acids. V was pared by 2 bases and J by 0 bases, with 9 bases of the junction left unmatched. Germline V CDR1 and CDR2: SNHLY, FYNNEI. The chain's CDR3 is CASSEMTGDWYSNQPQHF. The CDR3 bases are TGTGCCAGCAGTGAAATGACAGGGGATTGGTATAGCAATCAGCCCCAGCATTTT. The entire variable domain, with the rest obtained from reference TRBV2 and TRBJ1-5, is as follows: EPEVTQTPSHQVTQMGQEVILRCVPISNHLYFYWYRQILGQKVEFLVSFYNNEISEKSEIFDDQFSVERPDGSNFTLKIRSTKLEDSAMYFCASSEMTGDWYSNQPQHFGDGTRLSIL.

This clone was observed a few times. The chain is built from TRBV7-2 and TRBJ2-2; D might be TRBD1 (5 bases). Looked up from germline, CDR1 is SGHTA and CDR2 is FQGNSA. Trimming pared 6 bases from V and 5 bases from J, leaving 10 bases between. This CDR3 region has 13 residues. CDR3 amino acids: CASSAQGTGELFF. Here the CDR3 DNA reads TGTGCCAGCAGTGCTCAGGGAACCGGGGAGCTGTTTTTT. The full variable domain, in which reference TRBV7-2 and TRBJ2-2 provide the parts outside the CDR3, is GAGVSQSPSNKVTEKGKDVELRCDPISGHTALYWYRQSLGQGLEFLIYFQGNSAPDKSGLPSDRFSAERTGGSVSTLTIQRTQQEDSAVYLCASSAQGTGELFFGEGSRLTVL.

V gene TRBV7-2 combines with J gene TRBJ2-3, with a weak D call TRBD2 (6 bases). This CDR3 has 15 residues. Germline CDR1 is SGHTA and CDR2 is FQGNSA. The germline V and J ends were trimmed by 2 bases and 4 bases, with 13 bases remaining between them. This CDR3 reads CASSLSAPGADTQYF. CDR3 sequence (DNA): TGTGCCAGCAGCTTATCGGCCCCGGGGGCAGATACGCAGTATTTT.

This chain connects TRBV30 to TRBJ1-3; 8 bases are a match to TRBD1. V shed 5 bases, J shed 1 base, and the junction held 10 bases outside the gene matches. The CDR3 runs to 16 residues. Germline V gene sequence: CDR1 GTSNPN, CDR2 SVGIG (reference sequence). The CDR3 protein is CAWRSRRGLSGNTIYF. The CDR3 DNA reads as TGTGCCTGGCGTTCCCGCAGGGGGCTTTCTGGAAACACCATATATTTT.

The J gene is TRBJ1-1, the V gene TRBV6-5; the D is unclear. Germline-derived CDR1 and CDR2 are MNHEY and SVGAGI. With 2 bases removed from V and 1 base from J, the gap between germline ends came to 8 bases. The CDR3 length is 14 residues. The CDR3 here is CASSYPRGNTEAFF. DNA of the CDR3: TGTGCCAGCAGTTACCCCCGGGGGAACACTGAAGCTTTCTTT.

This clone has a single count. CDR3 in DNA: TGTGCCTGGAGTGAGGGGCAGGGGAAGGGTCAGCCCCAGCATTTT. Amino acid sequence: CAWSEGQGKGQPQHF. The J gene is TRBJ1-5, the V gene TRBV30, with a weak D call TRBD1 (6 bases). The CDR3 sequence is 15 residues long. Germline CDR1 and CDR2: GTSNPN and SVGIG (reference sequence). V was cut by 1 base and J by 6 bases, with 16 bases left in between.

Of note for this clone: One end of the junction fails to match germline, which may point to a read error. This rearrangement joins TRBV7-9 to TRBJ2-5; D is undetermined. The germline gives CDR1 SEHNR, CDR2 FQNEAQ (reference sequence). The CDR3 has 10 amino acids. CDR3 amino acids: CASSLGPRDF. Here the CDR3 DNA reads TGTGCCAGCAGCTTAGGTCCGCGCGACTTC. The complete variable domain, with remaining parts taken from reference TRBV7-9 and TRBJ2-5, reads DTGVSQNPRHKITKRGQNVTFRCDPISEHNRLYWYRQTLGQGPEFLTYFQNEAQLEKSRLLSDRFSAERPKGSFSTLEIQRTEQGDSAMYLCASSLGPRDFGPGTRLLVL.

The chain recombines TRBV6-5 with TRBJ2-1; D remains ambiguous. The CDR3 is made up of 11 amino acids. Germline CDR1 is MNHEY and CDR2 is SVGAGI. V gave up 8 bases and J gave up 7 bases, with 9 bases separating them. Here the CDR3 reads CASSNWNEQFF. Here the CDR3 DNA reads TGTGCCAGCTCGAACTGGAATGAGCAGTTCTTC.

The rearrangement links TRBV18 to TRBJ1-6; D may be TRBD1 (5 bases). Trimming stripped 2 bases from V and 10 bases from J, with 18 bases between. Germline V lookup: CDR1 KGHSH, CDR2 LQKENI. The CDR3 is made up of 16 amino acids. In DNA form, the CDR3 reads TGTGCCAGCTCACCAAGCGGTCGGAGGGACGGGTCACCCCTCCACTTT. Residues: CASSPSGRRDGSPLHF.